The 32 T cell receptor beta chains in this list originate from one sample, sequenced in a study of T cell responses to AZD1222 COVID-19 vaccine. Repertoires were generated with immunoSEQ multiplex PCR, while TCRdb's copy carries only in-frame clones and drops some. Seen here are fewer than 130,000 clones, around 94% observed once, and the top ten hold roughly 2%. Sequenced here: peripheral blood, sampled on day 0 of AZD1222 vaccination. The origin of the receptors is an adult in good health.

The rearrangement uses TRBV28 and TRBJ1-5, with D tentatively TRBD1 (6 bases). This CDR3 spans 22 amino acids. The V gene's germline CDR1 is MDHEN and CDR2 SYDVKM. Deletions cut 1 base from V and 0 bases from J, with 28 bases between. The CDR3 loop is CASSLFPFGGGRPAFSNQPQHF. CDR3 nucleotide sequence: TGTGCCAGCAGTTTATTTCCCTTCGGAGGGGGGCGTCCCGCTTTTAGCAATCAGCCCCAGCATTTT.

This clone is a singleton in its sample. This sequence joins TRBV3-1 (or the pseudogene TRBV3-2) and TRBJ2-1, with D possibly matching TRBD2 (6 bases). CDR1 is LGHDT, CDR2 YNNKEL, per germline (reference sequence). CDR3 length: 17 amino acids. The V gene lost 4 bases and the J gene lost 2 bases, with 18 bases spanning the gap. CDR3 loop: CASSPSWERAAYNEQFF. The CDR3 region has the DNA TGTGCCAGCAGCCCGTCTTGGGAGCGGGCCGCCTACAATGAGCAGTTCTTC.

This clone was recorded once. The rearrangement joins TRBV28 to TRBJ2-3; TRBD1 matches at 8 bases. The CDR3 is 18 residues long. J was trimmed by 2 bases and V by 3 bases; bases with no gene match: 13. Germline CDR1 and CDR2: MDHEN and SYDVKM. CDR3 in DNA: TGTGCCAGCAGTTTTGAGGTGACAGGGGACCCCTACACAGATACGCAGTATTTT. It yields the protein CASSFEVTGDPYTDTQYF.

This clone has only a few counts. The chain has TRBV10-3 and TRBJ2-2; D may match TRBD1 or TRBD2 (5 bases each). This CDR3 is built from 17 residues. Germline V gene data show CDR1 as ENHRY and CDR2 as SYGVKD. Trimming left V 4 bases short and J 5 bases short, with 20 bases between. DNA for the CDR3: TGTGCCATCAGTGGTGGACTTCGACAGAAATTGACCGGGGAGCTGTTTTTT. It codes for CAISGGLRQKLTGELFF.

The chain has TRBV19 and TRBJ1-2; no clear D gene. CDR3 size: 15 residues. V dropped 3 bases and J dropped 5 bases, with 16 bases sitting between them. CDR1 LNHDA and CDR2 SQIVND come from the germline V gene (reference sequence). CDR3 DNA: TGTGCCAGTAGTATTAGACCCCGGGCTCTTTATGGCTACACCTTC. Its translation: CASSIRPRALYGYTF.

CDR3 sequence: CASSFKGQEYF. For the CDR3, the DNA is TGCGCCAGCAGCTTTAAAGGACAGGAGTACTTC. The chain employs TRBV5-1 and TRBJ2-4; 7 bases match TRBD1. Germline assignment: CDR1 SGHRS and CDR2 YFSETQ. J gave up 14 bases and V 2 bases, and 4 bases lay outside the gene matches. This CDR3 contains 11 residues.

The J gene is TRBJ1-2, the V gene TRBV6-4, with a tentative D call TRBD1 (5 bases). V shed 3 bases and J shed 4 bases, with 18 bases lying between them. This CDR3 region has 16 residues. CDR1 and CDR2 from the germline V gene are MRHNA and SNTAGT. CDR3 in amino acids: CASSEGFGGTAYGYTF. As DNA, the CDR3 is TGTGCCAGCAGTGAAGGGTTTGGCGGGACGGCCTATGGCTACACCTTC.

The J gene is TRBJ2-1, the V gene TRBV10-2, with 14 bases fitting TRBD2. CDR1 WSHSY and CDR2 SAAADI come from the germline V gene. The V gene end was trimmed by 8 bases and the J gene end by 6 bases; junction bases not matched to a gene: 6. This CDR3 comprises 15 residues. The DNA for the CDR3 is TGCGCCAGCTGGGGGACTAGCGGGAGTCCCAATGAGCAGTTCTTC. This gives the protein CASWGTSGSPNEQFF.

The rearrangement uses TRBV5-6 and TRBJ1-2; no definite D call. In germline, CDR1 is SGHDT, CDR2 YYEEEE. V lost 4 bases and J 4 bases, leaving 14 bases between the germline ends. The CDR3 spans 14 residues. The CDR3 spells CASSAIPASYGYTF. The CDR3 DNA is TGTGCCAGCAGCGCCATACCCGCCAGCTATGGCTACACCTTC.

This clone was counted a single time. The genes are TRBV11-3 and TRBJ1-5; D gene unclear. V was cut by 2 bases and J by 7 bases, with 9 bases left in between. The CDR3 loop spans 13 amino acids. Germline CDR1 reads SGHNT; CDR2 reads YENEEA. In DNA, the CDR3 is TGTGCCAGCAGCTTATTTCAAGACCAGCCCCAGCATTTT. It is translated as CASSLFQDQPQHF.

The chain combines TRBV5-1 with TRBJ2-5; D is possibly TRBD1 or TRBD2 (6 bases each). CDR1 and CDR2 from the germline V gene are SGHRS and YFSETQ. Trimming pared 2 bases from V and 4 bases from J, leaving 12 bases between. This CDR3 is 14 amino acids long. Here the CDR3 DNA reads TGCGCCAGCAGCTTTCGAGGGGGAGGAGAGACCCAGTACTTC. It specifies CASSFRGGGETQYF.

The J gene is TRBJ1-4, the V gene TRBV27; D is perhaps TRBD1 (6 bases). V was clipped by 0 bases and J by 8 bases, with 13 bases between them. Germline assignment: CDR1 MNHEY and CDR2 SMNVEV (reference sequence). This CDR3 contains 15 residues. CDR3 sequence reads: CASSLSGRGGEKLFF. CDR3 bases: TGTGCCAGCAGTTTATCGGGCAGGGGCGGGGAAAAACTGTTTTTT.

The rearrangement uses TRBV19 and TRBJ1-5; no firm D call. V dropped 2 bases and J dropped 10 bases, with 9 bases sitting between them. Germline V CDR1 and CDR2: LNHDA, SQIVND (reference sequence). The CDR3 runs to 12 residues. In DNA form, the CDR3 reads TGTGCCAGTAGTATATCAGCTCCACCCCAGCATTTT. Residues: CASSISAPPQHF.

The chain is built from TRBV30 and TRBJ2-7; 10 bases align to TRBD2. The CDR3 totals 12 residues. The germline CDR1 and CDR2 sequences are GTSNPN and SVGIG (reference sequence). The V and J ends lost 7 bases and 5 bases, in that order; junction bases with no gene match: 5. The CDR3 DNA reads as TGTGCCTCCAGCGGGACTAGCGACGAGCAGTACTTC. Translation: CASSGTSDEQYF.

V usage is TRBV9 and J usage is TRBJ1-6, with 10 bases that match TRBD1. Germline V lookup: CDR1 SGDLS, CDR2 YYNGEE. This CDR3 is 14 amino acids long. The V gene end was trimmed by 1 base and the J gene end by 12 bases; junction bases not matched to a gene: 4. The CDR3 sequence is CASSVRTGGVPLHF. For the CDR3, the DNA is TGTGCCAGCAGCGTAAGGACAGGGGGTGTACCCCTCCACTTT.

The chain is built from TRBV4-1 and TRBJ1-1; D remains ambiguous. V was clipped by 6 bases and J by 4 bases, with 15 bases between them. The CDR3 has 14 amino acids. The germline gives CDR1 MGHRA, CDR2 YSYEKL. The CDR3 nucleotides read TGCGCCAGCAGTCAGGTCCCGGCAGGCACTGAAGCTTTCTTT. Translated, it gives CASSQVPAGTEAFF.

The chain employs TRBV20-1 and TRBJ2-1; D is undetermined. CDR1 and CDR2 from the germline V gene are DFQATT and SNEGSKA (reference sequence). The CDR3 is made up of 13 amino acids. V lost 3 bases and J lost 4, with 10 bases in between. The CDR3 spells CSASGKAYNEQFF. CDR3 in DNA: TGCAGTGCTAGTGGGAAGGCTTACAATGAGCAGTTCTTC.

The chain uses TRBV10-3 and TRBJ2-7, with TRBD1 matching over 11 bases. The CDR3 extends over 14 amino acids. CDR1 is ENHRY, CDR2 SYGVKD, per germline. J gave up 3 bases and V 4 bases, and 2 bases lay outside the gene matches. CDR3 sequence (DNA): TGTGCCATCAGTGGGGACAGGGGGATCTACGAGCAGTACTTC. Translation: CAISGDRGIYEQYF.

The gene calls are TRBV5-4 and TRBJ1-4; no firm D call. CDR1 is SGHNT, CDR2 YYREEE, per germline (reference sequence). Deletions cut 4 bases from V and 7 bases from J, with 17 bases between. The CDR3 extends over 15 amino acids. CDR3 DNA: TGTGCCAGCAGCCCAACTCCGGCCGAGGGTGAAAAACTGTTTTTT. Its translation: CASSPTPAEGEKLFF.

This clone is a singleton in its sample. The CDR3 protein is CASSTTWASGAASTDTQYF. Here the CDR3 DNA reads TGTGCCAGCAGCACCACGTGGGCTAGCGGGGCCGCTAGCACAGATACGCAGTATTTT. V is TRBV7-9 and J is TRBJ2-3, with 9 bases aligning to TRBD2. Germline V gene lookup returns CDR1 SEHNR and CDR2 FQNEAQ (reference sequence). CDR3 length: 19 amino acids. V shed 5 bases and J 0 bases; nucleotides not matched to a gene: 15.

The chain joins TRBV6-5 to TRBJ1-6; D ambiguous. Trimming stripped 7 bases from V and 7 bases from J, with 11 bases between. The germline CDR1 and CDR2 sequences are MNHEY and SVGAGI. The CDR3 covers 13 residues. The chain's CDR3 is CASKEVSNSPLHF. In DNA, the CDR3 is TGTGCCAGCAAGGAGGTTTCAAATTCACCCCTCCACTTT.

V and J are TRBV6-2 or TRBV6-3 and TRBJ2-5, with TRBD1 as a possible D gene (7 bases). The germline V and J ends were trimmed by 5 bases and 4 bases, with 17 bases remaining between them. From germline, CDR1 is MNHEY and CDR2 SVGEGT. The CDR3 has 15 amino acids. The chain's CDR3 is CASSDLQGRRETQYF. Written as DNA, the CDR3 is TGTGCCAGCAGTGACTTACAGGGGAGGCGAGAGACCCAGTACTTC.

The V call is TRBV5-6, the J call TRBJ1-5; D is possibly TRBD1 (6 bases). This CDR3 has 13 residues. From germline, CDR1 is SGHDT and CDR2 YYEEEE. Trimming stripped 2 bases from V and 7 bases from J, with 10 bases between. DNA for the CDR3: TGTGCCAGCAGCTTCCAGGGGTACCAGCCCCAGCATTTT. Translated: CASSFQGYQPQHF.

Only one count was recorded for this clone. The chain carries TRBV4-1 and TRBJ2-3; 8 bases align to TRBD2. The germline V gene encodes CDR1 MGHRA and CDR2 YSYEKL. Trimming cost V 1 base and J 2 bases; bases outside gene matches: 8. CDR3 length: 17 residues. CDR3 DNA sequence: TGCGCCAGCAGCCAAGTAGGGACTAGTCCTATCACAGATACGCAGTATTTT. Amino acids: CASSQVGTSPITDTQYF.

The V and J genes are TRBV29-1 and TRBJ1-1; D remains unclear. V was shortened by 2 bases and J by 8 bases, with 9 bases between the two germline ends. The CDR3 has 11 amino acids. Germline CDR1 SQVTM, CDR2 ANQGSEA. CDR3 region: CSVEMGSEAFF. In DNA, the CDR3 is TGCAGCGTTGAAATGGGAAGCGAAGCTTTCTTT.

This chain links TRBV12-3 or TRBV12-4 with TRBJ2-1; 7 bases line up with TRBD2. V was clipped by 6 bases and J by 7 bases; unmatched bases: 3. The CDR3 has 12 residues. CDR3 in amino acids: CASRTAGNEQFF. In DNA form, the CDR3 reads TGTGCCAGCAGGACAGCGGGGAATGAGCAGTTCTTC.

V usage is TRBV2 and J usage is TRBJ1-5; 7 bases align to TRBD1. Germline CDR1 SNHLY, CDR2 FYNNEI. This CDR3 is 15 amino acids long. Losses at the gene ends were 4 bases for V and 2 bases for J; bases not matched to a gene: 5. The CDR3: CASSARQGGNQPQHF. CDR3 nucleotide sequence: TGTGCCAGCAGTGCTAGGCAGGGGGGCAATCAGCCCCAGCATTTT.

The V call is TRBV27, the J call TRBJ1-2; TRBD1 matches 7 bases. CDR3 length: 12 residues. V lost 6 bases to trimming and J lost 8 bases; unmatched junction nucleotides: 6. Looked up from germline, CDR1 is MNHEY and CDR2 is SMNVEV (reference sequence). The CDR3 loop is CASRTGRGGYTF. The CDR3 coding sequence is TGTGCCAGCAGGACAGGGAGGGGGGGCTACACCTTC.

This clone was counted only a few times. The chain uses TRBV28 and TRBJ2-7, with TRBD1 matching over 7 bases. CDR1 and CDR2 from the germline V gene are MDHEN and SYDVKM. The trim removed 1 base at V and 0 bases at J, leaving 21 bases unmatched. CDR3 length: 21 amino acids. This CDR3 reads CASSLSTGRRLVGWRSYEQYF. For the CDR3, the DNA is TGTGCCAGCAGTTTATCGACAGGGCGGAGGTTAGTTGGTTGGCGCTCCTACGAGCAGTACTTC. Complete variable domain (other parts from reference TRBV28 and TRBJ2-7): DVKVTQSSRYLVKRTGEKVFLECVQDMDHENMFWYRQDPGLGLRLIYFSYDVKMKEKGDIPEGYSVSREKKERFSLILESASTNQTSMYLCASSLSTGRRLVGWRSYEQYFGPGTRLTVT.

The genes are TRBV29-1 and TRBJ2-2, with a weak D call TRBD2 (6 bases). Germline values: CDR1 SQVTM, CDR2 ANQGSEA. CDR3 length: 15 residues. The V end lost 0 bases, the J end lost 6 bases, and 14 bases lay between the germline ends. The DNA for the CDR3 is TGCAGCGTTGAAGAAAACGGGAGATTGGCCGGGGAGCTGTTTTTT. Its protein is CSVEENGRLAGELFF.

The rearrangement uses TRBV6-5 and TRBJ1-1; no firm D call. Germline values: CDR1 MNHEY, CDR2 SVGAGI. This CDR3 contains 14 residues. V lost 0 bases and J lost 3, with 8 bases in between. The CDR3 bases are TGTGCCAGCAGTTACTCGCTCATGGACACTGAAGCTTTCTTT. Encoded protein: CASSYSLMDTEAFF.

The chain joins TRBV19 to TRBJ2-5; D possibly corresponds to TRBD1 (7 bases). V dropped 4 bases and J dropped 4 bases, with 22 bases sitting between them. CDR3 length: 17 amino acids. The germline CDR1 and CDR2 sequences are LNHDA and SQIVND (reference sequence). The chain's CDR3 is CASSSGGVRGVRETQYF. The DNA of the CDR3 is TGTGCCAGTAGTAGCGGCGGCGTCAGGGGGGTGAGAGAGACCCAGTACTTC.